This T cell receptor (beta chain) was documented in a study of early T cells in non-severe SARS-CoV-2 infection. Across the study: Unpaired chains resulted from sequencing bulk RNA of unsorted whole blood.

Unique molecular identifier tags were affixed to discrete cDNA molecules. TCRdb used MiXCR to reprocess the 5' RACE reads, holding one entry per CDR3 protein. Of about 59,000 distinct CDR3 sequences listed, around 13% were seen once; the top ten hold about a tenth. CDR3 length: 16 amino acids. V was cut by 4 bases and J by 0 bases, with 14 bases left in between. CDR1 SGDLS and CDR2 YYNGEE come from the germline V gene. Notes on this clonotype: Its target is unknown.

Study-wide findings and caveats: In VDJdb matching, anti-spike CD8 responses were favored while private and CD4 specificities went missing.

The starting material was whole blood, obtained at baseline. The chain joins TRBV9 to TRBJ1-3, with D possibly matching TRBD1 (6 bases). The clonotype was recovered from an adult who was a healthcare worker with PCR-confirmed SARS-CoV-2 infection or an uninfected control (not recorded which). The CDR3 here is CASSPQQGHSGNTIYF. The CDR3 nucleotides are TGTGCCAGCAGCCCCCAACAGGGTCACTCTGGAAACACCATATATTTT. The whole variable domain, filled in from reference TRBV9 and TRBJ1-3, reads DSGVTQTPKHLITATGQRVTLRCSPRSGDLSVYWYQQSLDQGLQFLIQYYNGEERAKGNILERFSAQQFPDLHSELNLSSLELGDSALYFCASSPQQGHSGNTIYFGEGSWLTVV.